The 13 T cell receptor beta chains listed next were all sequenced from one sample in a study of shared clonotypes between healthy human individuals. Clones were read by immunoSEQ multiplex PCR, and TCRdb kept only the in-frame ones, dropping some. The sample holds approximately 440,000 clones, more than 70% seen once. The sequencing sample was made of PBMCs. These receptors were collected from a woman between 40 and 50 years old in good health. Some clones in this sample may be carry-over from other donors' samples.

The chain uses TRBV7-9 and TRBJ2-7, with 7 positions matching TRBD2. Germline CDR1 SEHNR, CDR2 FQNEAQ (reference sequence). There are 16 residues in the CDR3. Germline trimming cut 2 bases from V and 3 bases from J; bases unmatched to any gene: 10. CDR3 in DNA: TGTGCCAGCAGCTTATACGGGGGGAGTACCCTCTACGAGCAGTACTTC. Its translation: CASSLYGGSTLYEQYF.

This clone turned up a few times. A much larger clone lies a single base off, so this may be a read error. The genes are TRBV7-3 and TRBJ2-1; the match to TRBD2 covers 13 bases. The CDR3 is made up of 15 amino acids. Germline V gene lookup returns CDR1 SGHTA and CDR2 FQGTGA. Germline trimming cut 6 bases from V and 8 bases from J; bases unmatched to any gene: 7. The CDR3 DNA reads TGTGCCAGCAGTACGCGGACTAGCGGGAGCGATGAGCAGTTCTTC. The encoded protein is CASSTRTSGSDEQFF.

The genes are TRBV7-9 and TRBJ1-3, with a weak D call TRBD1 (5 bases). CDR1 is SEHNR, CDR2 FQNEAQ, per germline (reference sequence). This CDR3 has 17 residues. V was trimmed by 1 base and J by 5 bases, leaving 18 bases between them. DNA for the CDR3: TGTGCCAGCAGCTTAGGGCCTCCACAGGAGGAGCGAAACACCATATATTTT. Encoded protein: CASSLGPPQEERNTIYF.

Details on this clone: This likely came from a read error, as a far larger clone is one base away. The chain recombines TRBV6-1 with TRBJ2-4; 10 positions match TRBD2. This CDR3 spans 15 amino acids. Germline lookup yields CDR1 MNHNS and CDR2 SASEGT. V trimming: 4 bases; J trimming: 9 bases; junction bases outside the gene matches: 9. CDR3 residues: CASSVIAGGVSIQYF. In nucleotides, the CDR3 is TGTGCCAGCAGTGTGATAGCGGGAGGAGTAAGCATTCAGTACTTC.

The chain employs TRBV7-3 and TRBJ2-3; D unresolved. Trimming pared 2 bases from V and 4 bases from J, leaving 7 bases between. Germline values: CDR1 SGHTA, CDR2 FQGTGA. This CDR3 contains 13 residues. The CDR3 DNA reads TGTGCCAGCAGCTTATCCGGGTCAGATACGCAGTATTTT. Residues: CASSLSGSDTQYF.

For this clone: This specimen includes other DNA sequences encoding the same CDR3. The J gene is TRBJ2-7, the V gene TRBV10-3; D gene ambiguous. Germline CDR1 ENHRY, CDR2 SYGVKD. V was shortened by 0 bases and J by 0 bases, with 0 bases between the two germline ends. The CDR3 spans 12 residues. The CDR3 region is CAISESSYEQYF. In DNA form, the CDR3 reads TGTGCCATCAGTGAGTCCTCCTACGAGCAGTACTTC.

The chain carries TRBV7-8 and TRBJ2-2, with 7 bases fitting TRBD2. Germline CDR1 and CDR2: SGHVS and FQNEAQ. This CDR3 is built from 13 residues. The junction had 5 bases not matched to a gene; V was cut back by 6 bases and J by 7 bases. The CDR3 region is CASRLTGGGELFF. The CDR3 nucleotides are TGTGCCAGCAGATTGACGGGGGGCGGGGAGCTGTTTTTT.

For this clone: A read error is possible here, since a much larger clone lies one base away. Written as DNA, the CDR3 is TGTGCCAGCAGCTTGGTTGCGGGAGGCCCCCACAATGAGCAGTTCTTC. It encodes CASSLVAGGPHNEQFF. This rearrangement joins TRBV5-4 to TRBJ2-1; TRBD2 agrees at 8 bases. CDR3 length: 16 amino acids. CDR1 and CDR2 from the germline V gene are SGHNT and YYREEE (reference sequence). V trimming: 0 bases; J trimming: 5 bases; junction bases outside the gene matches: 7. Variable domain in full (rest from reference TRBV5-4 and TRBJ2-1): ETGVTQSPTHLIKTRGQQVTLRCSSQSGHNTVSWYQQALGQGPQFIFQYYREEENGRGNFPPRFSGLQFPNYSSELNVNALELDDSALYLCASSLVAGGPHNEQFFGPGTRLTVL.

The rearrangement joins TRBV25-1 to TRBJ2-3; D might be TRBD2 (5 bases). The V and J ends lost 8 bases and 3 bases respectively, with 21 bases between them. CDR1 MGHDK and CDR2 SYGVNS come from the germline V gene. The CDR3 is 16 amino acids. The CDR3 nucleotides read TGTGCCAGCGGGAGTGGGTATAGCATGTTAACAGATACGCAGTATTTT. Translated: CASGSGYSMLTDTQYF. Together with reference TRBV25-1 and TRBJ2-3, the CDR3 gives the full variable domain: EADIYQTPRYLVIGTGKKITLECSQTMGHDKMYWYQQDPGMELHLIHYSYGVNSTEKGDLSSESTVSRIRTEHFPLTLESARPSHTSQYLCASGSGYSMLTDTQYFGPGTRLTVL.

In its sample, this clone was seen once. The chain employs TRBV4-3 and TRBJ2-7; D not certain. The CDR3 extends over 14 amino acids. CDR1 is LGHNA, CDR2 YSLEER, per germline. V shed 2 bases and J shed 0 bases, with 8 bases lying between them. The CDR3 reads CASSQSQSSYEQYF. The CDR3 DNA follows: TGCGCCAGCAGCCAATCACAGAGCTCCTACGAGCAGTACTTC.

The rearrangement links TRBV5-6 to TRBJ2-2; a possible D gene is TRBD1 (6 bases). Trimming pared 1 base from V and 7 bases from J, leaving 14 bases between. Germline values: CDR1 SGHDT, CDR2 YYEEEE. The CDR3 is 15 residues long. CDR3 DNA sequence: TGTGCCAGCAGCTTGATATCTTGGGGGCGCGGGGAGCTGTTTTTT. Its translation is CASSLISWGRGELFF.

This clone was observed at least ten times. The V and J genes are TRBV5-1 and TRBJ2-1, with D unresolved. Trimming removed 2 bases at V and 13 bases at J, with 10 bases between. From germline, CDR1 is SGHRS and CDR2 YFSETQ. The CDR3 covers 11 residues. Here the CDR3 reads CASSFSTEQFF. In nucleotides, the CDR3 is TGCGCCAGCAGCTTTTCTACTGAACAGTTCTTC.

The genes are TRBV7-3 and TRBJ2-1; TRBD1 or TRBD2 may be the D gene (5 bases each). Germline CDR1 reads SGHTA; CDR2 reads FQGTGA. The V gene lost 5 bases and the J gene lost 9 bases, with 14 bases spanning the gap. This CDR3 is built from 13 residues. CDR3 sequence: CASSPSRGGEQFF. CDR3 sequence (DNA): TGTGCCAGCAGCCCCTCTCGGGGCGGTGAGCAGTTCTTC.